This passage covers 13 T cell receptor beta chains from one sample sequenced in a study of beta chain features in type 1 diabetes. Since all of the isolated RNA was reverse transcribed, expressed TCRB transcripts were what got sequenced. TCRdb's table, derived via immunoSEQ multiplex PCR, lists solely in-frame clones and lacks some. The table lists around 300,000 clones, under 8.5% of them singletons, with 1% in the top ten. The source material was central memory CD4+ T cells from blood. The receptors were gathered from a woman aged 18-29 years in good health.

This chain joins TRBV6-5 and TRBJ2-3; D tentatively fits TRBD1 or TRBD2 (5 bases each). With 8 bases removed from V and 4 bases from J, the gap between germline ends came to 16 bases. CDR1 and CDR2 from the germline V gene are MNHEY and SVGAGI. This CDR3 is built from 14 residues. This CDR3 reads CASRRDGGSDTQYF. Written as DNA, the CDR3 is TGTGCCAGCCGCCGGGACGGCGGGTCAGATACGCAGTATTTT.

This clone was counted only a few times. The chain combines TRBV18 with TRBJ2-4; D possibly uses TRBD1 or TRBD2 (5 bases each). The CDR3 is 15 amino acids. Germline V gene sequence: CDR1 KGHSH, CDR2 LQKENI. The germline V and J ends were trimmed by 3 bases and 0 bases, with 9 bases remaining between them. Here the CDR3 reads CASSPKGTAKNIQYF. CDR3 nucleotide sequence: TGTGCCAGCTCACCTAAAGGGACAGCCAAAAACATTCAGTACTTC.

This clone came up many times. CDR3: CASSPGQETNEKLFF. DNA of the CDR3: TGTGCCAGCTCACCAGGACAGGAGACCAATGAAAAACTGTTTTTT. J is TRBJ1-4 and V is TRBV18; 7 bases line up with TRBD1. The germline gives CDR1 KGHSH, CDR2 LQKENI. This CDR3 comprises 15 residues. Trimming at V came to 2 bases and at J to 5 bases, leaving 5 bases not matched to a gene.

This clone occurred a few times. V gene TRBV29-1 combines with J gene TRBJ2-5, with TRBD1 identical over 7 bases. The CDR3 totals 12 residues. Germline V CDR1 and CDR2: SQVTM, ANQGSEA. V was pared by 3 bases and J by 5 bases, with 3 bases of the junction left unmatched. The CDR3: CSVEAGGETQYF. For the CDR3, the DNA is TGCAGCGTTGAGGCAGGGGGTGAGACCCAGTACTTC.

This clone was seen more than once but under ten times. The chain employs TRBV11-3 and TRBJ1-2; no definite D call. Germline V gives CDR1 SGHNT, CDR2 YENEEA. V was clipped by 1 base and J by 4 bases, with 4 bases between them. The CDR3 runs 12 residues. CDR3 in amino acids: CASSLGFYGYTF. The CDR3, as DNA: TGTGCCAGCAGCTTAGGGTTCTATGGCTACACCTTC.

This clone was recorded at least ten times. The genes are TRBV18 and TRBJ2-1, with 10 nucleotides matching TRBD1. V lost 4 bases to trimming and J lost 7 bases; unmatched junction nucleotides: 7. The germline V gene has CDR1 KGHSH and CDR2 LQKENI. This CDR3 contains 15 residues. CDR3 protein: CASSRSAGQGNEQFF. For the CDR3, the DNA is TGTGCCAGCTCACGGAGCGCGGGACAGGGGAATGAGCAGTTCTTC.

The CDR3 DNA reads as TGTGCCAGCAGCTCGGACAGGGCTGGAAACACCATATATTTT. It translates to CASSSDRAGNTIYF. This chain joins TRBV7-2 and TRBJ1-3; 8 bases fit TRBD1. This CDR3 is 14 amino acids long. CDR1 is SGHTA and CDR2 is FQGNSA in the germline V gene. The V segment lost 4 bases and the J segment 2 bases; nucleotides outside the gene matches: 1.

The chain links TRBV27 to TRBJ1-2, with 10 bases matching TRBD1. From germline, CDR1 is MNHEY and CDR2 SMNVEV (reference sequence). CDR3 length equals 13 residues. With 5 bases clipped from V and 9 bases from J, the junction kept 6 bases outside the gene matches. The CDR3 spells CASSETGGISYTF. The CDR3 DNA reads TGTGCCAGCAGTGAGACAGGGGGCATCAGCTACACCTTC.

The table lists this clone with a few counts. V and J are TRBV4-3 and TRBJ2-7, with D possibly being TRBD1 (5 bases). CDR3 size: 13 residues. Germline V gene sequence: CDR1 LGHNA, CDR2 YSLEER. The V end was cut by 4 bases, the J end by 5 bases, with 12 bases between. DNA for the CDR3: TGCGCCAGCAGCCGGGGCCAGGCTGACGAGCAGTACTTC. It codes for CASSRGQADEQYF.

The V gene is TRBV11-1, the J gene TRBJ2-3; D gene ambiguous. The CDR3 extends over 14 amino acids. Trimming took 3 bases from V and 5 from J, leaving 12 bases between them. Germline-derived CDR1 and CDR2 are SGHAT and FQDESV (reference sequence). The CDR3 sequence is CASSFPRQVDTQYF. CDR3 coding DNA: TGTGCCAGCAGCTTCCCGCGGCAGGTAGATACGCAGTATTTT.

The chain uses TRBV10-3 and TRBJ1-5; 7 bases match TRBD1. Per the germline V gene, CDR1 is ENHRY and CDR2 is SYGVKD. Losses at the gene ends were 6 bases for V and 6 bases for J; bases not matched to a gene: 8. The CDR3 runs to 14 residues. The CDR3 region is CAISPDRDGQPQHF. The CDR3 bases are TGTGCCATCAGCCCAGACAGGGACGGTCAGCCCCAGCATTTT.

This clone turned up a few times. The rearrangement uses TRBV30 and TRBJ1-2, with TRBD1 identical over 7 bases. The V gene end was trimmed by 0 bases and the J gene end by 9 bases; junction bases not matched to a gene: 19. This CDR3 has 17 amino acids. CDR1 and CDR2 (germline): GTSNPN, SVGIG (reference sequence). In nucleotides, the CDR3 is TGTGCCTGGAGTGTTCGTAGCCGGGACAGTCGACACGATCGCTACACCTTC. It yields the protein CAWSVRSRDSRHDRYTF.

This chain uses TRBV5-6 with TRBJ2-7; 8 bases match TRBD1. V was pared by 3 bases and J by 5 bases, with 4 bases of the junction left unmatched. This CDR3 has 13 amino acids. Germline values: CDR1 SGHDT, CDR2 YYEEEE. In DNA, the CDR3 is TGTGCCAGCAGCTGGGGACAGGTCGACGAGCAGTACGTC. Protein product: CASSWGQVDEQYV.